This record looks at one T cell receptor (beta chain) sequence and its context. The sample comes from a study of shared clonotypes between healthy human individuals. The protocol was immunoSEQ multiplex PCR, while the TCRdb copy is restricted to in-frame clones and leaves out a portion. The table includes 1,500,000 or so clones, approximately 98.5% detected once. V was clipped by 4 bases and J by 3 bases; unmatched bases: 6. Germline loops: CDR1 SGHDN, CDR2 FVKESK. The CDR3 has 15 residues. This chain joins TRBV14 and TRBJ2-7, with 10 bases that match TRBD2. The clonotype was recovered from a man aged 25 to 40 in good health. What was sequenced was naive CD4+ T cells sorted from blood. Subset meaning: CD45RA+ positively selected. CDR3 residues: CASSLRLAGVYEQYF. Written as DNA, the CDR3 is TGTGCCAGCAGCCTCCGCCTAGCGGGAGTCTACGAGCAGTACTTC.